The 27 T cell receptor beta chains presented below share a single source sample, sequenced in a study of blood T cell repertoires in COVID-19. Libraries were prepared by immunoSEQ multiplex PCR; TCRdb keeps only in-frame clonotypes and omits some of them. This table holds around 210,000 clones, around 85% found once. The sample taken for sequencing was peripheral blood. The receptors stem from a man in his fifties with COVID-19, enrolled during active disease.

CDR3 residues: CASSLASAGLETQYF. The CDR3 DNA is TGTGCCAGCAGCTTAGCGTCTGCTGGGCTCGAGACCCAGTACTTC. The chain combines TRBV7-9 with TRBJ2-5; D ambiguous. Germline V gene data show CDR1 as SEHNR and CDR2 as FQNEAQ (reference sequence). The CDR3 is 15 amino acids. V dropped 0 bases and J dropped 5 bases, with 13 bases sitting between them.

J is TRBJ1-2 and V is TRBV11-2; D remains unclear. From germline, CDR1 is SGHAT and CDR2 FQNNGV. The CDR3 length is 14 residues. V was pared by 0 bases and J by 3 bases, with 8 bases between. CDR3 coding DNA: TGTGCCAGCAGCTTAGATTTGAGGGACTATGGCTACACCTTC. Translated, it gives CASSLDLRDYGYTF. Together with reference TRBV11-2 and TRBJ1-2, the CDR3 gives the full variable domain: EAGVAQSPRYKIIEKRQSVAFWCNPISGHATLYWYQQILGQGPKLLIQFQNNGVVDDSQLPKDRFSAERLKGVDSTLKIQPAKLEDSAVYLCASSLDLRDYGYTFGSGTRLTVV.

This clone was detected a few times. The chain employs TRBV10-1 and TRBJ2-2; 11 nucleotides line up with TRBD1. CDR1 and CDR2 from the germline V gene are WNHNN and SYGVQD (reference sequence). The CDR3 is made up of 16 amino acids. J gave up 7 bases and V 4 bases, and 8 bases lay outside the gene matches. The CDR3 sequence: CASSGPGQGACGELFF. The CDR3 region has the DNA TGCGCCAGCAGTGGCCCAGGACAGGGGGCGTGCGGGGAGCTGTTTTTT.

This chain joins TRBV4-1 and TRBJ1-6; 9 nucleotides line up with TRBD1. The CDR3 spans 16 residues. Germline assignment: CDR1 MGHRA and CDR2 YSYEKL. Trimming cost V 0 bases and J 10 bases; bases outside gene matches: 7. The CDR3 region is CASSQDPTGGWSPLHF. The CDR3 DNA sequence: TGCGCCAGCAGCCAAGATCCGACAGGGGGTTGGTCACCCCTCCACTTT.

The rearrangement links TRBV9 to TRBJ2-1; D is uncertain. Germline values: CDR1 SGDLS, CDR2 YYNGEE. V was clipped by 7 bases and J by 0 bases, with 14 bases between them. The CDR3 extends over 15 amino acids. The DNA for the CDR3 is TGTGCCAGCGGCCCCGAGGTAATCTCCTACAATGAGCAGTTCTTC. It translates to CASGPEVISYNEQFF.

This rearrangement joins TRBV5-1 to TRBJ1-6, with 7 bases aligning to TRBD1. The CDR3 has 15 amino acids. After removal of 4 bases from V and 5 bases from J, the junction contained 6 bases not matched to a gene. Looked up from germline, CDR1 is SGHRS and CDR2 is YFSETQ. The CDR3 reads CASSQRTGDNSPLHF. The CDR3 DNA reads TGCGCCAGCAGCCAACGAACAGGGGATAATTCACCCCTCCACTTT.

The CDR3 nucleotides read TGTGCCACCAACGCCAGGGGGCTATCTGGGGCCAACGTCCTGACTTTC. Its protein is CATNARGLSGANVLTF. The chain is built from TRBV19 and TRBJ2-6, with 8 bases aligning to TRBD1. There are 16 residues in the CDR3. Germline V gene sequence: CDR1 LNHDA, CDR2 SQIVND (reference sequence). J was trimmed by 1 base and V by 10 bases; bases with no gene match: 9.

The chain carries TRBV14 and TRBJ2-1, with TRBD2 matching over 7 bases. The CDR3 is made up of 15 amino acids. V lost 4 bases, J lost 9 bases, and 12 bases stayed unmatched. CDR1 and CDR2 from the germline V gene are SGHDN and FVKESK. CDR3 amino acids: CASSPQGGAASEQFF. The CDR3 nucleotides read TGTGCCAGCAGCCCCCAGGGAGGGGCGGCATCTGAGCAGTTCTTC.

The rearrangement joins TRBV13 to TRBJ2-1; 8 nucleotides match TRBD1. The germline V gene encodes CDR1 PRHDT and CDR2 FYEKMQ (reference sequence). J gave up 7 bases and V 3 bases, and 5 bases lay outside the gene matches. This CDR3 region has 14 residues. The CDR3 loop is CASSLGTGGNEQFF. The CDR3 DNA reads as TGTGCCAGCAGCTTGGGGACAGGAGGAAATGAGCAGTTCTTC.

This clone was detected only once. The V and J genes are TRBV4-2 and TRBJ1-5; D might be TRBD1 (6 bases). CDR1 is LGHNA, CDR2 YNFKEQ, per germline. The CDR3 has 15 amino acids. V was pared by 0 bases and J by 4 bases, with 10 bases between. The CDR3 bases are TGTGCCAGCAGCCAAGATGGGGGGGCTAATCAGCCCCAGCATTTT. Encoded protein: CASSQDGGANQPQHF.

This clone appeared a single time. The V and J genes are TRBV19 and TRBJ2-5; 8 bases line up with TRBD2. This CDR3 has 15 residues. The V segment lost 4 bases and the J segment 3 bases; nucleotides outside the gene matches: 7. The germline gives CDR1 LNHDA, CDR2 SQIVND (reference sequence). In nucleotides, the CDR3 is TGTGCCAGTAGTAGCTATGGAGCGGGGGAAGAGACCCAGTACTTC. Translating it yields CASSSYGAGEETQYF.

The V call is TRBV11-2, the J call TRBJ2-3; TRBD2 matches at 9 bases. Unmatched junction bases numbered 6, after V lost 0 bases and J lost 2 bases. Germline V gene sequence: CDR1 SGHAT, CDR2 FQNNGV. The CDR3 sequence is 17 residues long. The CDR3 here is CASSLDPLAGLTDTQYF. The CDR3, as DNA: TGTGCCAGCAGCTTAGACCCTCTAGCGGGACTCACAGATACGCAGTATTTT.

This clone occurred a few times. The chain carries TRBV28 and TRBJ1-2, with 8 bases lining up with TRBD1. V lost 2 bases to trimming and J lost 7 bases; unmatched junction nucleotides: 12. Germline V lookup: CDR1 MDHEN, CDR2 SYDVKM. CDR3 length: 16 amino acids. This chain's CDR3 is CASSLRYVGQGGGYTF. In nucleotides, the CDR3 is TGTGCCAGCAGTTTACGTTACGTAGGACAGGGTGGTGGCTACACCTTC.

The chain uses TRBV13 and TRBJ1-6, with D possibly matching TRBD1 (5 bases). Germline values: CDR1 PRHDT, CDR2 FYEKMQ (reference sequence). The CDR3 totals 15 residues. The V end lost 5 bases, the J end lost 6 bases, and 14 bases lay between the germline ends. For the CDR3, the DNA is TGTGCCAGCAGCACAGGAGGGCGGCCTAATTCACCCCTCCACTTT. It yields the protein CASSTGGRPNSPLHF.

The rearrangement links TRBV27 to TRBJ2-5; 7 bases map to TRBD1. This CDR3 spans 16 amino acids. Losses at the gene ends were 5 bases for V and 5 bases for J; bases not matched to a gene: 14. Germline CDR1 and CDR2: MNHEY and SMNVEV (reference sequence). As DNA, the CDR3 is TGTGCCAGCAGTCCCCACCCGACAGGGCCGGGGGAGACCCAGTACTTC. It yields the protein CASSPHPTGPGETQYF.

Only a few counts were recorded for this clone. The V gene is TRBV30, the J gene TRBJ2-7; the D gene is possibly TRBD1 (6 bases). This CDR3 has 14 amino acids. CDR1 is GTSNPN, CDR2 SVGIG, per germline (reference sequence). Trimming cost V 1 base and J 2 bases, with 12 bases left between them. In DNA, the CDR3 is TGTGCCTGGAGTGACGACGCAGGGGCCTACGAGCAGTACTTC. This encodes CAWSDDAGAYEQYF.

The chain joins TRBV19 to TRBJ1-6; 9 nucleotides agree with TRBD1. The J segment lost 8 bases and the V segment lost 6 bases, leaving 2 bases of the junction unmatched. CDR3 length equals 13 residues. Germline CDR1 is LNHDA and CDR2 is SQIVND (reference sequence). CDR3 sequence: CASRRDRDSPLHF. The CDR3 DNA is TGTGCCAGTAGGCGGGACAGGGATTCACCCCTCCACTTT.

The rearrangement links TRBV7-9 to TRBJ1-4, with 7 nucleotides matching TRBD1. With V trimmed by 5 bases and J by 8 bases, 14 bases remained unmatched. The CDR3 is made up of 16 amino acids. Germline assignment: CDR1 SEHNR and CDR2 FQNEAQ (reference sequence). CDR3 in amino acids: CASSTGDSASREKLFF. The CDR3 nucleotides are TGTGCCAGCAGCACCGGGGACAGTGCTTCGAGAGAAAAACTGTTTTTT.

This clone has a single count. DNA of the CDR3: TGCAGTGCTGCCGGGACCTACGAGCAGTACTTC. Translating gives CSAAGTYEQYF. V and J are TRBV20-1 and TRBJ2-7; D perhaps matches TRBD2 (5 bases). The CDR3 has 11 amino acids. The V end was cut by 5 bases, the J end by 2 bases, with 7 bases between. Germline V gene sequence: CDR1 DFQATT, CDR2 SNEGSKA (reference sequence).

The genes are TRBV10-3 and TRBJ1-2, with D unresolved. V gave up 0 bases and J gave up 7 bases, with 3 bases separating them. There are 11 residues in the CDR3. Germline CDR1 ENHRY, CDR2 SYGVKD. For the CDR3, the DNA is TGTGCCATCAGTGAGTCCGGTGGCTACACCTTC. Encoded protein: CAISESGGYTF.

This rearrangement joins TRBV5-1 to TRBJ1-1; 8 positions agree with TRBD1. CDR3 length: 14 amino acids. CDR1 is SGHRS and CDR2 is YFSETQ in the germline V gene. After removal of 0 bases from V and 5 bases from J, the junction contained 3 bases not matched to a gene. CDR3 loop: CASSLVGDRTEAFF. In nucleotides, the CDR3 is TGCGCCAGCAGCTTGGTTGGGGACAGGACTGAAGCTTTCTTT.

The chain couples TRBV18 to TRBJ1-4; 10 bases line up with TRBD1. This CDR3 comprises 16 residues. V lost 4 bases, J lost 10 bases, and 12 bases stayed unmatched. CDR1 KGHSH and CDR2 LQKENI come from the germline V gene. This chain's CDR3 is CASSLNIGTGERKLFF. The CDR3 DNA reads TGTGCCAGCTCACTTAACATCGGGACAGGGGAAAGAAAACTGTTTTTT.

V and J are TRBV7-2 and TRBJ2-7; 8 positions agree with TRBD2. CDR1 is SGHTA, CDR2 FQGNSA, per germline. V shed 3 bases, J shed 1 base, and the junction held 5 bases outside the gene matches. The CDR3 runs to 15 residues. CDR3 nucleotide sequence: TGTGCCAGCAGCTTCACGGGGGGGAATTCCTACGAGCAGTACTTC. This encodes CASSFTGGNSYEQYF.

The chain couples TRBV5-1 to TRBJ1-5, with D possibly being TRBD1 (5 bases). Germline V gives CDR1 SGHRS, CDR2 YFSETQ. V shed 3 bases and J shed 3 bases, with 10 bases lying between them. This CDR3 contains 14 residues. CDR3 nucleotides: TGCGCCAGCAGCTCAGGAGGGGCCAATCAGCCCCAGCATTTT. Protein sequence: CASSSGGANQPQHF.

The chain combines TRBV7-9 with TRBJ2-2; weak D call: TRBD1 (5 bases). Trimming left V 6 bases short and J 3 bases short, with 14 bases between. This CDR3 has 15 residues. Germline values: CDR1 SEHNR, CDR2 FQNEAQ (reference sequence). The CDR3 loop reads CASRRGDGYTGELFF. The CDR3 DNA is TGTGCCAGCAGAAGGGGTGATGGGTACACCGGGGAGCTGTTTTTT.

The chain links TRBV11-2 to TRBJ2-7, with D perhaps matching TRBD1 (6 bases). The CDR3 spans 16 residues. The ends were cut back, 2 bases at V and 1 base at J, with 15 bases in the middle. Germline-derived CDR1 and CDR2 are SGHAT and FQNNGV. For the CDR3, the DNA is TGTGCCAGCAGCTTACCCCCTGGGACACTTTCCTACGAGCAGTACTTC. It translates to CASSLPPGTLSYEQYF. Filled out from reference TRBV11-2 and TRBJ2-7, the complete variable domain reads EAGVAQSPRYKIIEKRQSVAFWCNPISGHATLYWYQQILGQGPKLLIQFQNNGVVDDSQLPKDRFSAERLKGVDSTLKIQPAKLEDSAVYLCASSLPPGTLSYEQYFGPGTRLTVT.

J is TRBJ1-3 and V is TRBV7-8; D remains ambiguous. V was clipped by 4 bases and J by 0 bases, with 10 bases between them. This CDR3 is built from 15 residues. Germline lookup yields CDR1 SGHVS and CDR2 FQNEAQ. DNA for the CDR3: TGTGCCAGCAGCTCTTTTTCGGGCTCTGGAAACACCATATATTTT. Its protein product is CASSSFSGSGNTIYF.